This entry lists 27 T cell receptor beta chains sequenced from one sample in a study of vaccination and CD4 T cells after COVID-19. The Oncomine TCR Beta short-read assay sequenced DNA from cultured CD4+ T cells. TCRdb passed the PCR reads through MiXCR, listing each CDR3 protein once. This table holds approximately 11,000 distinct CDR3 sequences, 41% found once. Their cognate antigens are unknown. The sample's treatment: roughly 10-day PBMC culture with coronavirus spike peptide pools or control peptides (ViraFEST assay). The sequences come from CD4+ T cells from blood, cultured in vitro, collected after SARS-CoV-2 vaccination. The receptors come from a human donor who had recovered from COVID-19.

The count of this clonotype is one. The rearrangement joins TRBV11-2 to TRBJ2-2, with a possible D match to TRBD2 (5 bases). The V end lost 8 bases, the J end lost 0 bases, and 10 bases lay between the germline ends. CDR1 is SGHAT and CDR2 is FQNNGV in the germline V gene. This CDR3 is 14 amino acids long. CDR3 DNA sequence: TGTGCCAGCTCGGCGGGCACGAACACCGGGGAGCTGTTTTTT. Translated, it gives CASSAGTNTGELFF. Full variable domain (remainder filled in from reference TRBV11-2 and TRBJ2-2): EAGVAQSPRYKIIEKRQSVAFWCNPISGHATLYWYQQILGQGPKLLIQFQNNGVVDDSQLPKDRFSAERLKGVDSTLKIQPAKLEDSAVYLCASSAGTNTGELFFGEGSRLTVL.

This clonotype is termed medium-sized. The J gene is TRBJ2-1, the V gene TRBV7-2; TRBD2 aligns across 13 bases. Germline V lookup: CDR1 SGHTA, CDR2 FQGNSA. The trim removed 3 bases at V and 8 bases at J, leaving 4 bases unmatched. This CDR3 has 15 amino acids. The CDR3 spells CASSLGLAGRDEQFF. The CDR3, as DNA: TGTGCCAGCAGCTTGGGACTAGCGGGACGGGATGAGCAGTTCTTC.

This chain joins TRBV20-1 and TRBJ1-3; no clear D. The length of the CDR3 is 16 residues. The ends were cut back, 0 bases at V and 2 bases at J, with 14 bases in the middle. Germline lookup yields CDR1 DFQATT and CDR2 SNEGSKA (reference sequence). The CDR3 region has the DNA TGCAGTGCTAGAGATTCCGTACGTTATCCTGGAAACACCATATATTTT. This codes for CSARDSVRYPGNTIYF.

This chain joins TRBV27 and TRBJ2-5; TRBD2 aligns across 14 bases. CDR1 and CDR2 from the germline V gene are MNHEY and SMNVEV (reference sequence). V dropped 4 bases and J dropped 4; count of bases not matched to a gene: 5. The length of the CDR3 is 16 residues. CDR3 loop: CASSSGLAGGRETQYF. CDR3 bases: TGTGCCAGCAGTTCAGGACTAGCGGGAGGCAGAGAGACCCAGTACTTC.

The chain links TRBV7-2 to TRBJ1-6; a weak D match, TRBD1 (5 bases). The V gene's germline CDR1 is SGHTA and CDR2 FQGNSA. The CDR3 extends over 13 amino acids. V lost 2 bases and J lost 7, with 6 bases in between. The CDR3, as DNA: TGTGCCAGCAGCTTATCAGGGAATTCACCCCTCCACTTT. Protein sequence: CASSLSGNSPLHF.

This chain connects TRBV28 to TRBJ1-2; TRBD1 is a possible D gene (6 bases). This CDR3 is 13 amino acids long. CDR1 MDHEN and CDR2 SYDVKM come from the germline V gene. Trimming took 5 bases from V and 5 from J, leaving 12 bases between them. CDR3 region: CASSMRQAYGYTF. CDR3 DNA: TGTGCCAGCAGTATGCGACAGGCGTATGGCTACACCTTC.

As for this clonotype: The CDR3 end shows no conserved phenylalanine or tryptophan, and so a read error is likely. The chain carries TRBV19 and TRBJ1-2; TRBD1 might be the D (5 bases). The ends were cut back, 5 bases at V and 6 bases at J, with 7 bases in the middle. The CDR3 is 11 residues long. The germline V gene has CDR1 LNHDA and CDR2 SQIVND (reference sequence). CDR3 bases: TGTGCCAGTAGTGTCAGGGATGGCTACACCTTG. This encodes CASSVRDGYTL.

This rearrangement joins TRBV6-1 to TRBJ2-7; the D gene is possibly TRBD2 (5 bases). Trimming shortened V by 6 bases and J by 2 bases, and 14 bases separated the two germline ends. The CDR3 has 14 amino acids. CDR1 MNHNS and CDR2 SASEGT come from the germline V gene. The CDR3 bases are TGTGCCAGCAGCCCCAGCGGACTCCCCTACGAGCAGTACTTC. It specifies CASSPSGLPYEQYF.

This clonotype was seen a handful of times. The chain links TRBV20-1 to TRBJ1-3, with D perhaps matching TRBD1 (6 bases). CDR1 DFQATT and CDR2 SNEGSKA come from the germline V gene (reference sequence). The CDR3 extends over 14 amino acids. Trimming left V 5 bases short and J 1 base short, with 12 bases between. CDR3 bases: TGCAGTGCTCTAGACAGGCGGTCTGGAAACACCATATATTTT. It yields the protein CSALDRRSGNTIYF.

This sequence joins TRBV11-2 and TRBJ1-4, with TRBD1 as a possible D gene (6 bases). This CDR3 comprises 15 residues. The germline V gene encodes CDR1 SGHAT and CDR2 FQNNGV. Trimming pared 5 bases from V and 4 bases from J, leaving 14 bases between. CDR3 protein: CASSITGGGNEKLFF. The CDR3 DNA is TGTGCCAGCAGCATTACAGGAGGGGGTAATGAAAAACTGTTTTTT.

The V gene is TRBV30, the J gene TRBJ2-5, with TRBD1 matching 9 bases. Germline V lookup: CDR1 GTSNPN, CDR2 SVGIG (reference sequence). The J segment lost 2 bases and the V segment lost 3 bases, leaving 7 bases of the junction unmatched. The CDR3 is made up of 15 amino acids. The CDR3: CAWSTGTGLQETQYF. The CDR3 DNA reads as TGTGCCTGGAGCACCGGGACAGGGCTTCAAGAGACCCAGTACTTC.

The rearrangement uses TRBV4-3 and TRBJ2-1, with 8 bases identical to TRBD2. This CDR3 comprises 15 residues. Germline V lookup: CDR1 LGHNA, CDR2 YSLEER. Trimming took 0 bases from V and 9 from J; bases not matched to a gene: 7. In DNA, the CDR3 is TGCGCCAGCAGCCAAGAACCGGGACTAGTTGGTGAGCAGTTCTTC. Translating gives CASSQEPGLVGEQFF.

V and J are TRBV12-3 or TRBV12-4 and TRBJ1-2; no definite D call. This CDR3 spans 15 amino acids. Trimming shortened V by 3 bases and J by 4 bases, and 15 bases separated the two germline ends. CDR3 sequence reads: CASSLVPVRRYGYTF. CDR3 in DNA: TGTGCCAGCAGTTTGGTTCCTGTCAGGCGCTATGGCTACACCTTC.

J is TRBJ2-1 and V is TRBV20-1; TRBD1 matches at 7 bases. Germline V gene lookup returns CDR1 DFQATT and CDR2 SNEGSKA (reference sequence). The CDR3 covers 11 residues. V shed 4 bases and J 10 bases; nucleotides not matched to a gene: 4. Written as DNA, the CDR3 is TGCAGTGCTAAGGACAGGTGGGAGCAGTTCTTC. Protein product: CSAKDRWEQFF.

V is TRBV5-4 and J is TRBJ2-7; TRBD2 matches 8 bases. V shed 3 bases, J shed 6 bases, and the junction held 2 bases outside the gene matches. The CDR3 is 12 residues long. CDR1 is SGHNT and CDR2 is YYREEE in the germline V gene (reference sequence). The CDR3 spells CASSSRGGEQYF. Written as DNA, the CDR3 is TGTGCCAGCAGCTCCCGGGGGGGCGAGCAGTACTTC.

The rearrangement joins TRBV20-1 to TRBJ2-1, with 11 bases that match TRBD2. After removal of 3 bases from V and 1 base from J, the junction contained 2 bases not matched to a gene. The CDR3 is made up of 15 amino acids. Looked up from germline, CDR1 is DFQATT and CDR2 is SNEGSKA (reference sequence). CDR3 nucleotides: TGCAGTGCTAGCCCTAGCGGGAGGTCCTACAATGAGCAGTTCTTC. It is translated as CSASPSGRSYNEQFF.

This clonotype has a handful of counts. This sequence joins TRBV24-1 and TRBJ1-5, with no clear D. V was pared by 2 bases and J by 4 bases, with 8 bases between. Per germline, CDR1 KGHDR and CDR2 SFDVKD. The CDR3 spans 14 residues. The CDR3 bases are TGTGCCACCAGTGATTCCCTGGGTAATCAGCCCCAGCATTTT. Translating gives CATSDSLGNQPQHF.

The chain couples TRBV12-3 or TRBV12-4 to TRBJ2-7; 9 bases map to TRBD1. With 5 bases clipped from V and 2 bases from J, the junction kept 4 bases outside the gene matches. This CDR3 is 14 amino acids long. Here the CDR3 reads CASSTRQGAYEQYF. The CDR3 nucleotides read TGTGCCAGCAGTACAAGACAGGGGGCCTACGAGCAGTACTTC.

The chain carries TRBV24-1 and TRBJ2-7; TRBD1 agrees at 10 bases. Germline CDR1 is KGHDR and CDR2 is SFDVKD. The CDR3 runs to 16 residues. V lost 4 bases and J lost 3; bases outside the gene matches: 8. The CDR3, as DNA: TGTGCCACCAGTGACTCCGCCGGGACAGGGGACTACGAGCAGTACTTC. Its translation: CATSDSAGTGDYEQYF.

Sample share makes this clonotype medium-sized. This rearrangement joins TRBV29-1 to TRBJ2-3; D is unresolved. With 8 bases removed from V and 1 base from J, the gap between germline ends came to 7 bases. CDR3 length: 11 amino acids. Germline CDR1 reads SQVTM; CDR2 reads ANQGSEA. The CDR3 DNA reads as TGCAGCTTCAGAGGCACAGATACGCAGTATTTT. This gives the protein CSFRGTDTQYF.

CDR3 sequence (DNA): TGTGCCACCAGTGATGCCGGGACGGGAGGAAACACCATATATTTT. Amino acids: CATSDAGTGGNTIYF. The chain couples TRBV24-1 to TRBJ1-3, with D possibly matching TRBD1 (5 bases). This CDR3 has 15 residues. Germline V CDR1 and CDR2: KGHDR, SFDVKD. V was shortened by 3 bases and J by 4 bases, with 12 bases between the two germline ends.

This chain links TRBV10-2 with TRBJ1-1, with 10 bases lining up with TRBD1. Trimming took 7 bases from V and 5 from J; bases not matched to a gene: 7. From germline, CDR1 is WSHSY and CDR2 SAAADI. The CDR3 extends over 14 amino acids. This CDR3 is CASTRQGARTEAFF. The CDR3 DNA sequence: TGCGCCAGCACCAGACAGGGGGCGCGTACTGAAGCTTTCTTT.

The chain uses TRBV29-1 and TRBJ2-2; D may be TRBD2 (5 bases). Deletions cut 5 bases from V and 2 bases from J, with 12 bases between. Per germline, CDR1 SQVTM and CDR2 ANQGSEA. The CDR3 consists of 14 residues. As DNA, the CDR3 is TGCAGCGTTAGAGACTATCCCAACACCGGGGAGCTGTTTTTT. Its translation is CSVRDYPNTGELFF.

The sample holds one count of this clonotype. V is TRBV6-1 and J is TRBJ1-2, with 9 bases aligning to TRBD1. The germline V gene has CDR1 MNHNS and CDR2 SASEGT. J was trimmed by 5 bases and V by 0 bases; bases with no gene match: 4. This CDR3 region has 15 residues. The DNA of the CDR3 is TGTGCCAGCAGTGAAGCGGGACAGGGTTTTTATGGCTACACCTTC. Its protein product is CASSEAGQGFYGYTF.

This clonotype was counted only a few times. The chain couples TRBV4-1 to TRBJ2-7; perhaps TRBD1 as D (5 bases). The length of the CDR3 is 17 residues. Germline CDR1 MGHRA, CDR2 YSYEKL. Trimming stripped 0 bases from V and 7 bases from J, with 22 bases between. CDR3 DNA sequence: TGCGCCAGCAGCCAAGAGGGCTTCAGGGCGGCCGGGCGGGAGCAGTACTTC. Its protein is CASSQEGFRAAGREQYF.

This clonotype has only a few counts. The chain is built from TRBV7-2 and TRBJ1-2; 8 bases map to TRBD1. This CDR3 is built from 13 residues. V shed 5 bases and J 6 bases; nucleotides not matched to a gene: 5. Looked up from germline, CDR1 is SGHTA and CDR2 is FQGNSA. The DNA for the CDR3 is TGTGCCAGCAGCGGAACGGGACAGGATGGCTACACCTTC. It encodes CASSGTGQDGYTF.

The CDR3 DNA sequence: TGTGCCAGCAGTTCTTCCGGGACAGGGAGAAGGAACACTGAAGCTTTCTTT. It specifies CASSSSGTGRRNTEAFF. The V and J genes are TRBV6-5 and TRBJ1-1; 9 bases fit TRBD1. Germline CDR1 is MNHEY and CDR2 is SVGAGI. The length of the CDR3 is 17 residues. With V trimmed by 4 bases and J by 1 base, 10 bases remained unmatched.